The 6 T cell receptor beta chains below all came from one sample that was sequenced in a study of blood T cell repertoires in COVID-19. Profiling relied on immunoSEQ multiplex PCR, and the TCRdb table lists in-frame clones only, not all of them. The table shows about 45,000 clones, with around 84% occurring only once. The sequencing sample was made of peripheral blood. Receptors originate from a human donor in a cohort sampled during active COVID-19.

The chain employs TRBV7-8 and TRBJ1-1; 10 bases line up with TRBD1. V trimming: 5 bases; J trimming: 1 base; junction bases outside the gene matches: 4. Germline V gene sequence: CDR1 SGHVS, CDR2 FQNEAQ. The CDR3 extends over 15 amino acids. This CDR3 is CASSETGGGNTEAFF. In DNA, the CDR3 is TGTGCCAGCAGCGAGACAGGGGGCGGGAACACTGAAGCTTTCTTT.

CDR3 nucleotide sequence: TGTGCCAGCAGCCATGGAGGAACTAGCTACAATGAGCAGTTCTTC. Protein sequence: CASSHGGTSYNEQFF. This chain uses TRBV14 with TRBJ2-1, with a tentative D call TRBD2 (5 bases). V lost 3 bases to trimming and J lost 3 bases, with 12 bases between them. Germline V gives CDR1 SGHDN, CDR2 FVKESK. This CDR3 is 15 amino acids long.

This clone was counted between two and nine times. The chain combines TRBV3-1 (or the pseudogene TRBV3-2) with TRBJ1-5; D may be TRBD1 (6 bases). V gave up 4 bases and J gave up 3 bases, with 7 bases separating them. Germline V gene lookup returns CDR1 LGHDT and CDR2 YNNKEL (reference sequence). The CDR3 length is 13 residues. The CDR3 coding sequence is TGTGCCAGCAGCCGGGACACCAATCAGCCCCAGCATTTT. Encoded protein: CASSRDTNQPQHF.

This clone showed up just a few times. This chain links TRBV24-1 with TRBJ1-4, with TRBD1 matching over 11 bases. The ends lost 3 bases at V and 10 bases at J; junction bases unmatched: 3. Germline V gene sequence: CDR1 KGHDR, CDR2 SFDVKD. This CDR3 spans 14 amino acids. Here the CDR3 reads CATSDEGTGGKLFF. The CDR3 DNA sequence: TGTGCCACCAGTGATGAGGGGACAGGGGGAAAACTGTTTTTT.

The V call is TRBV7-2, the J call TRBJ1-2; TRBD1 agrees at 11 bases. The length of the CDR3 is 15 residues. The ends lost 4 bases at V and 8 bases at J; junction bases unmatched: 9. The germline V gene has CDR1 SGHTA and CDR2 FQGNSA. CDR3 coding DNA: TGTGCCAGCAGCTCCCGGACAGGGGGCTCGGGGGGCTACACCTTC. Amino acids: CASSSRTGGSGGYTF.

This clone was counted a few times. The chain carries TRBV5-4 and TRBJ1-5, with a possible D match to TRBD1 (5 bases). V dropped 3 bases and J dropped 5 bases, with 18 bases sitting between them. The germline CDR1 and CDR2 sequences are SGHNT and YYREEE (reference sequence). This CDR3 contains 16 residues. CDR3 protein: CASSSRSGGVDQPQHF. The CDR3 DNA sequence: TGTGCCAGCAGCTCACGGAGTGGGGGGGTGGATCAGCCCCAGCATTTT. The entire variable domain, with the rest obtained from reference TRBV5-4 and TRBJ1-5, is as follows: ETGVTQSPTHLIKTRGQQVTLRCSSQSGHNTVSWYQQALGQGPQFIFQYYREEENGRGNFPPRFSGLQFPNYSSELNVNALELDDSALYLCASSSRSGGVDQPQHFGDGTRLSIL.